One T cell receptor (beta chain) is described in this entry. Its antigen is still unknown. This record belongs to a study of cytomegalovirus exposure and HLA in healthy donors. General observations from the study: Cytomegalovirus-associated status was assigned to 164 TCR beta chains. The TCR clusters that emerged in the first cohort tended, a later analysis found, to co-occur in the approximately 130 validation repertoires.

The V and J ends lost 3 bases and 4 bases respectively, with 7 bases between them. The CDR3 totals 13 residues. The germline V gene encodes CDR1 MGHDK and CDR2 SYGVNS. The repertoire was sequenced with immunoSEQ multiplex PCR; TCRdb's copy has only in-frame clones and lacks some. The data contain some 50,000 clones, 90% to 95% of them seen just once; the ten biggest clones take up roughly 5.8%. The sequenced sample was PBMCs. This TCR was recovered from a woman aged 18 to 35 in good health and CMV-seronegative. The rearrangement joins TRBV25-1 to TRBJ1-5; D is uncertain. The CDR3 coding sequence is TGTGCCAGCAGTGAGGGAGGAAATCAGCCCCAGCATTTT. Its translation: CASSEGGNQPQHF.